The sequence of this T cell receptor beta chain was determined in a study of T-cell reconstitution after alpha-beta-depleted transplantation in children. This clonotype has a count of ten or more. From germline, CDR1 is DFQATT and CDR2 SNEGSKA (reference sequence). Trimming removed 1 base at V and 4 bases at J, with 11 bases between. The CDR3 runs to 13 residues. A library of TCRbeta sequences, prepared with unique molecular identifiers, was generated. TCRdb re-called the PCR reads through MiXCR, storing one row per CDR3 protein. The sample lists nearly 250,000 distinct CDR3 sequences; just under 8.5% were seen once.

Here the sequenced sample was PBMCs, mostly from graft donor cells, taken 180 days after TCRalphabeta/CD19-depleted stem cell transplant. The chain is built from TRBV20-1 and TRBJ2-7; D remains ambiguous. The source is a male patient under 18 who had a stem cell transplant for acute lymphoblastic leukemia, so the T cells may come from the graft donor. As DNA, the CDR3 is TGCAGTGCTAGAGGTAGGCAGAGATACGAGCAGTACTTC. It codes for CSARGRQRYEQYF.